One and the same sample provided the 11 T cell receptor beta chains below, sequenced in a study of blood T cell repertoires in COVID-19. Sequenced by immunoSEQ multiplex PCR; TCRdb stores in-frame clones only, minus some. The sample gives 160,000 or so clones, about four fifths of which show up once; 8% to 13% is in the top ten. Sequenced sample: peripheral blood. These receptors all come from a man in his 60s with active or convalescent COVID-19.

V usage is TRBV4-2 and J usage is TRBJ1-2; the D is unclear. The length of the CDR3 is 16 residues. V lost 1 base and J 7 bases, leaving 19 bases between the germline ends. In germline, CDR1 is LGHNA, CDR2 YNFKEQ. Here the CDR3 reads CASSQGLEGGRIGYTF. The CDR3 bases are TGTGCCAGCAGCCAAGGCTTGGAGGGCGGGCGTATTGGCTACACCTTC.

This clone was observed a handful of times. The rearrangement uses TRBV4-1 and TRBJ2-7; the D gene is possibly TRBD2 (6 bases). V gave up 3 bases and J gave up 4 bases, with 13 bases separating them. This CDR3 has 14 residues. CDR1 is MGHRA and CDR2 is YSYEKL in the germline V gene. CDR3 bases: TGCGCCAGCAGCCAGCGTCTAGCGACGTACGAGCAGTACTTC. It translates to CASSQRLATYEQYF.

V gene TRBV3-1 (or the pseudogene TRBV3-2) combines with J gene TRBJ2-1, with 7 bases that match TRBD2. The CDR3 sequence is 15 residues long. J was trimmed by 2 bases and V by 4 bases; bases with no gene match: 5. Germline CDR1 reads LGHDT; CDR2 reads YNNKEL (reference sequence). The DNA for the CDR3 is TGTGCCAGCAGCCTCAGCGGGATCACCTACAATGAGCAGTTCTTC. The encoded protein is CASSLSGITYNEQFF.

This clone was seen only once. This chain links TRBV7-2 with TRBJ2-2, with TRBD2 identical over 10 bases. Germline values: CDR1 SGHTA, CDR2 FQGNSA. The CDR3 totals 17 residues. The V gene end was trimmed by 8 bases and the J gene end by 1 base; junction bases not matched to a gene: 10. This chain's CDR3 is CASPNQASGGNTGELFF. The CDR3 DNA follows: TGTGCCAGCCCCAACCAGGCTAGCGGGGGGAACACCGGGGAGCTGTTTTTT.

The CDR3 protein is CASSPGTATYEQYF. CDR3 sequence (DNA): TGTGCCAGCTCACCAGGGACAGCAACCTACGAGCAGTACTTC. The chain links TRBV18 to TRBJ2-7; 7 bases agree with TRBD1. V shed 2 bases, J shed 2 bases, and the junction held 3 bases outside the gene matches. The CDR3 consists of 14 residues. Germline loops: CDR1 KGHSH, CDR2 LQKENI.

This clone occurred once. V gene TRBV24-1 combines with J gene TRBJ1-2; no firm D call. The CDR3 has 13 residues. The V gene's germline CDR1 is KGHDR and CDR2 SFDVKD. Trimming left V 7 bases short and J 4 bases short, with 12 bases between. CDR3 nucleotide sequence: TGTGCCACCAGCCCGATGCGAAGCTATGGCTACACCTTC. It is translated as CATSPMRSYGYTF.

This chain uses TRBV5-1 with TRBJ2-7; D is possibly TRBD1 (5 bases). The CDR3 covers 14 residues. Trimming pared 0 bases from V and 2 bases from J, leaving 9 bases between. Germline lookup yields CDR1 SGHRS and CDR2 YFSETQ. Here the CDR3 reads CASSLGRTTYEQYF. Written as DNA, the CDR3 is TGCGCCAGCAGCTTGGGACGGACAACCTACGAGCAGTACTTC.

The count of this clone is one. V is TRBV6-5 and J is TRBJ2-1, with 8 bases lining up with TRBD1. Trimming cost V 0 bases and J 7 bases; bases outside gene matches: 8. The CDR3 is 16 amino acids. Germline assignment: CDR1 MNHEY and CDR2 SVGAGI. The CDR3 sequence is CASSYSRTGSSNEQFF. CDR3 nucleotide sequence: TGTGCCAGCAGTTACTCGCGGACAGGGTCGAGTAATGAGCAGTTCTTC.

The V call is TRBV21-1, the J call TRBJ1-5; the table's D call TRBD1 went unverified against the DNA. TRBV21-1 is an annotated pseudogene. The CDR3 runs 17 residues. The CDR3 is CASSPRMTGEGNQPQHF. CDR3 sequence (DNA): TGTGCCAGCAGCCCTCGGATGACAGGGGAGGGCAATCAGCCCCAGCATTTT.

The CDR3: CASSGRNEKLFF. CDR3 nucleotide sequence: TGTGCCAGCAGCGGGCGTAATGAAAAACTGTTTTTT. V is TRBV11-2 and J is TRBJ1-4; no firm D call. CDR3 length: 12 residues. The germline V gene encodes CDR1 SGHAT and CDR2 FQNNGV. Trimming removed 5 bases from V and 4 bases from J, with 5 bases in between. The full variable domain, in which reference TRBV11-2 and TRBJ1-4 provide the parts outside the CDR3, is EAGVAQSPRYKIIEKRQSVAFWCNPISGHATLYWYQQILGQGPKLLIQFQNNGVVDDSQLPKDRFSAERLKGVDSTLKIQPAKLEDSAVYLCASSGRNEKLFFGSGTQLSVL.

The chain combines TRBV19 with TRBJ2-5; 7 nucleotides align to TRBD2. The CDR3 is 19 residues long. V shed 4 bases and J 5 bases; nucleotides not matched to a gene: 22. Germline-derived CDR1 and CDR2 are LNHDA and SQIVND (reference sequence). CDR3 amino acids: CASSTLPTNSREWSETQYF. The CDR3 bases are TGTGCCAGTAGTACCCTACCCACAAATTCGCGGGAGTGGTCGGAGACCCAGTACTTC.